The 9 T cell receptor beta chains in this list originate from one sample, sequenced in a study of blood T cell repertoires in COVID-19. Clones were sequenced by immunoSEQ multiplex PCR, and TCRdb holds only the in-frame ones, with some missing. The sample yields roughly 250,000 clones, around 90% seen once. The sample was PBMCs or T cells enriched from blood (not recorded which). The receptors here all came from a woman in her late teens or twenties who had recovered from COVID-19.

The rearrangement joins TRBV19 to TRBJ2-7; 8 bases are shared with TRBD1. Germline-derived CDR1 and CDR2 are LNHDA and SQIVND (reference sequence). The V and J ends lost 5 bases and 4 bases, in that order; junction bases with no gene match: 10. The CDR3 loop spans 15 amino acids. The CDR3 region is CASSSRPRGPYEQYF. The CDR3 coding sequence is TGTGCCAGTAGTTCGAGACCCAGGGGGCCTTACGAGCAGTACTTC. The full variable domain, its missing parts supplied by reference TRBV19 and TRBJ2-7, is DGGITQSPKYLFRKEGQNVTLSCEQNLNHDAMYWYRQDPGQGLRLIYYSQIVNDFQKGDIAEGYSVSREKKESFPLTVTSAQKNPTAFYLCASSSRPRGPYEQYFGPGTRLTVT.

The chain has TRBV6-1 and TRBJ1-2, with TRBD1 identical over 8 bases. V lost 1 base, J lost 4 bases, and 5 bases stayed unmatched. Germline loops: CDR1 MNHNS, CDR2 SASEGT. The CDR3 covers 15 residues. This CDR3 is CASSEGAGGIYGYTF. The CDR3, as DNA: TGTGCCAGCAGTGAAGGCGCAGGGGGCATCTATGGCTACACCTTC.

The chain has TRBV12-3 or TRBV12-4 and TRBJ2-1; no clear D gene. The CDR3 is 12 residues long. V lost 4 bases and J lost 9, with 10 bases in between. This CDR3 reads CASSYHSGEQFF. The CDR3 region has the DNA TGTGCCAGCAGTTACCATTCGGGTGAGCAGTTCTTC.

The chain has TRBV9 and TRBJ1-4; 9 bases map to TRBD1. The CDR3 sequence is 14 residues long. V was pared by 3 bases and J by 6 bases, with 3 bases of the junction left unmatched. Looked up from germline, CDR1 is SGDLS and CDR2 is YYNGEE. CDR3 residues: CASSEDRGDEKLFF. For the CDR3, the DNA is TGTGCCAGCAGCGAGGACAGGGGAGATGAAAAACTGTTTTTT.

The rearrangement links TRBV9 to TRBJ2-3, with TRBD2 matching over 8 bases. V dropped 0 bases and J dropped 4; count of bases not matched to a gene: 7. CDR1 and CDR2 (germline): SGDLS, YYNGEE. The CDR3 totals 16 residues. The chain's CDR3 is CASSVAPAGVADTQYF. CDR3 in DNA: TGTGCCAGCAGCGTAGCTCCAGCGGGAGTGGCAGATACGCAGTATTTT.

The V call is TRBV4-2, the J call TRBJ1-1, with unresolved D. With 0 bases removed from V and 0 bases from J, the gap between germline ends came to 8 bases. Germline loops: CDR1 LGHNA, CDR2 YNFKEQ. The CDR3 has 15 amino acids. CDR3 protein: CASSQEWSLNTEAFF. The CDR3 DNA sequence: TGTGCCAGCAGCCAAGAGTGGAGTTTGAACACTGAAGCTTTCTTT.

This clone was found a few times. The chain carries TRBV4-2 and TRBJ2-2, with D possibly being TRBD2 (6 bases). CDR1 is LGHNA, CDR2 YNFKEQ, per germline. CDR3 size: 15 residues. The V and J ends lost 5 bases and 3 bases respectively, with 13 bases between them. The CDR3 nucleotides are TGTGCCAGCAGCGTTACTAGCTCTTACACCGGGGAGCTGTTTTTT. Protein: CASSVTSSYTGELFF.

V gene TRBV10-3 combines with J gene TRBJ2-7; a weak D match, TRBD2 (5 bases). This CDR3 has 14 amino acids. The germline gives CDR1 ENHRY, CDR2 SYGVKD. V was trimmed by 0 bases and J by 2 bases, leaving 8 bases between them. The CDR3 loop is CAISESEVTYEQYF. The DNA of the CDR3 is TGTGCCATCAGTGAGTCGGAGGTGACCTACGAGCAGTACTTC.

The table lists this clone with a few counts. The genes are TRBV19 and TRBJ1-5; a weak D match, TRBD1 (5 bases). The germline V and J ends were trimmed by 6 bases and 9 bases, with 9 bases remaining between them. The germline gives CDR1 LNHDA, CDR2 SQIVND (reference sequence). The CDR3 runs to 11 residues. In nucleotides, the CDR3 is TGTGCCAGTAGCACGGGGGGGCCCCAGCATTTT. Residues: CASSTGGPQHF. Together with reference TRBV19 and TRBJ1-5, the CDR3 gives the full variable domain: DGGITQSPKYLFRKEGQNVTLSCEQNLNHDAMYWYRQDPGQGLRLIYYSQIVNDFQKGDIAEGYSVSREKKESFPLTVTSAQKNPTAFYLCASSTGGPQHFGDGTRLSIL.